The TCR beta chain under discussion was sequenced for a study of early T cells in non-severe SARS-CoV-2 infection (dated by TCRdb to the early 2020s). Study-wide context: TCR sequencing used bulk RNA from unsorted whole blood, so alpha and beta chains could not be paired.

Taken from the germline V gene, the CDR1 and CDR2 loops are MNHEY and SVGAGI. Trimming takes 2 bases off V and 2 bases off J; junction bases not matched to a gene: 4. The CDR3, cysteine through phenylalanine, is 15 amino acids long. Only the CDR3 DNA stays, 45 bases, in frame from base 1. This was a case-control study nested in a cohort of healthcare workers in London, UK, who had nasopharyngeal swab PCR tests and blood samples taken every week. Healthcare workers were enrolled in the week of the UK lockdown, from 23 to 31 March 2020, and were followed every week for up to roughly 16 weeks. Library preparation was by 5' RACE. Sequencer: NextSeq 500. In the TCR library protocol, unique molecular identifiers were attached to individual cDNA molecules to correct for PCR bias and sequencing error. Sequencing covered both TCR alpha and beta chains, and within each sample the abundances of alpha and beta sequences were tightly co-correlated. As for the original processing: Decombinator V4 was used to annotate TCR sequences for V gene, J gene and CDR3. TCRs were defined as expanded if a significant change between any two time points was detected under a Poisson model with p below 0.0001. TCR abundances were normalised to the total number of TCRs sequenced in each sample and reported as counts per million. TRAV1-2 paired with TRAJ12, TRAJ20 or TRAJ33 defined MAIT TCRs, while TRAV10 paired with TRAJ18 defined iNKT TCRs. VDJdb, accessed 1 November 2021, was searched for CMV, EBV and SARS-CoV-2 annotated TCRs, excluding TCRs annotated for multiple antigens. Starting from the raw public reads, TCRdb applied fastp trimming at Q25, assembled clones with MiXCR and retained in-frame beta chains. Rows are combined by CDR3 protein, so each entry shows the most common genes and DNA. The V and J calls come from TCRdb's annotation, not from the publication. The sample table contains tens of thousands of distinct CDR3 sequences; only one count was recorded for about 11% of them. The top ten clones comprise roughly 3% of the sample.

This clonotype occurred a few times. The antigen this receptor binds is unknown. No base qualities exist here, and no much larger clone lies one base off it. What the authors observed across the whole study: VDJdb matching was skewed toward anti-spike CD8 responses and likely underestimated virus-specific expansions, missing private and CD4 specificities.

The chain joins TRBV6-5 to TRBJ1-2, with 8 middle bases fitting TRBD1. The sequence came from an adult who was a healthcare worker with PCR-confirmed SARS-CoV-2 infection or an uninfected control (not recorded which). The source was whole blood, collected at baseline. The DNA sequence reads TGTGCCAGCAGTTACGTACAGGGGGGAAACTATGGCTACACCTTC. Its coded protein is CASSYVQGGNYGYTF.